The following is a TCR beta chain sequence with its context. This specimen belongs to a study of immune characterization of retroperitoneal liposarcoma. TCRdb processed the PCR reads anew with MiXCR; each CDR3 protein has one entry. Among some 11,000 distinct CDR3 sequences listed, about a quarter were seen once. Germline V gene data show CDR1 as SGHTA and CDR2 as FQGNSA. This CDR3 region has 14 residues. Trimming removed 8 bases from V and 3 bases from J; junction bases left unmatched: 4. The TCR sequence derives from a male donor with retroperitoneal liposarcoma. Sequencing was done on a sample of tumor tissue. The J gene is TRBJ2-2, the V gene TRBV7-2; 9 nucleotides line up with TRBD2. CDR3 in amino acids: CASGLARDTGELFF. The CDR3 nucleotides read TGTGCCAGCGGACTAGCGAGGGACACCGGGGAGCTGTTTTTT.